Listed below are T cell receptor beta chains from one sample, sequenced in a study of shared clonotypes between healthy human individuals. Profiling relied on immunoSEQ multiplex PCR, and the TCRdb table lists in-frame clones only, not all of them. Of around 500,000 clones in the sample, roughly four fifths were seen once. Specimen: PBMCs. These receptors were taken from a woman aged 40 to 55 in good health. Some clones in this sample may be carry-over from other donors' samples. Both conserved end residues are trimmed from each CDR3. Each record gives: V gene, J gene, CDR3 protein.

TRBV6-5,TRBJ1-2,ASSSPGEQGYT
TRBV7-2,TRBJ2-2,ASSYLRTGELF
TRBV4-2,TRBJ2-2,ASSQDLVGRDTGELF
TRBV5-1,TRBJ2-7,ASSFDSGSYEQY
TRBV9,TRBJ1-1,ASSVRGGSHTEAF
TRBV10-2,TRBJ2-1,ASSESGGASGNEQF
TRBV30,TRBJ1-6,AWTQGSYNSPLH
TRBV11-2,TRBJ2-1,ASSWGLAAYNEQF
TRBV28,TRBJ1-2,ASSLYIGRTGDGYT
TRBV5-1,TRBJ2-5,ASSLLGGGQETQY
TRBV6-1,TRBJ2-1,ASRDLANYNEQF
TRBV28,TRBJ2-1,ASSLFIGNEQF
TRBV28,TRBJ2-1,ASSIPPGLAGNEQF
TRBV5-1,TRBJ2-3,ASSATTSTDTQY
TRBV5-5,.,ASSAGRSDEQY
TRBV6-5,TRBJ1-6,ASAGRSSPLH
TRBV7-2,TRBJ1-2,ASSNPAGNYGYT
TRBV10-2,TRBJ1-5,ASSGQAHQPQH
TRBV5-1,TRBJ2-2,ASSPQFSGKRDTGELF
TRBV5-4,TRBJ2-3,ASSPRLAGTSTDTQY
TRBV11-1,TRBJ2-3,ASSLQGESTDTQY
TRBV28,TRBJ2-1,ATVSGNTNEQF
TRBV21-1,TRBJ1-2,ASSKVRARGYT
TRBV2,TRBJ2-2,ASRGTVNTGELF
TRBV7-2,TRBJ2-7,ASSLTGLAGQYEQY
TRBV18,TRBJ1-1,ASSPSGTGTNTEAF
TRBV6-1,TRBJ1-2,ASRDRLLYGYT
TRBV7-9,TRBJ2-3,ASSGVRETDTQY
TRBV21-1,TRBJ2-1,ASSKHPGENEQF
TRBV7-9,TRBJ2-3,ASSLEAGAFSTDTQY
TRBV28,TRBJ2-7,ASREDRGRIEQY
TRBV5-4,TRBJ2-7,ASSRDSRSYEQY
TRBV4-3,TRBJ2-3,ASSQEESGSMADTQY
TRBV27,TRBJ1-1,ASSLLDRKGTEAF
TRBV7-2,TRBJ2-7,ASSLGRDGSSYEQY
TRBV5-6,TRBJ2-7,ASSPWGLRRLEQY
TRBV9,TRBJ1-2,ASSVGPGFPYGYT
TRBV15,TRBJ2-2,ATSRELAGTGVGTGELF
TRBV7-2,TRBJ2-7,ASSREIPYEQY
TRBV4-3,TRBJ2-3,ASSQSQADTQY
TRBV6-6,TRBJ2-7,ASSAEGYEQY
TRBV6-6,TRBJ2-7,ASTQDRGRHEQY
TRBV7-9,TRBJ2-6,ASSAQVAVSGANVLT
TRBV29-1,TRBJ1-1,SVEGRGTEAF
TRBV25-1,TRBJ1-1,ASSEFSAVRNTEAF
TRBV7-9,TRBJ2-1,ASTPARLEGLHEQF
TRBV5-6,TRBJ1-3,ASSFPERELGNTIY
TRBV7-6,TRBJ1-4,ASSLLADRGNEKLF
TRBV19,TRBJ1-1,ASSARTGVSTEAF
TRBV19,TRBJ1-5,ASKPRQLNPSSNQPQH
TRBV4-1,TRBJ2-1,ASSQDWSTSGNEQF
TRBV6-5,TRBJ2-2,ASRKGTSGTGELF